What follows are 11 T cell receptor beta chains derived from one specimen sequenced in a study of blood T cells in healthy people across ages. The use of a sample-barcoded 5' primer and a J-beta primer mix characterized a second PCR of about 7 to 12 cycles. TCRdb re-analysed the 5' RACE reads in MiXCR, keeping a single row per CDR3 protein. The repertoire holds approximately 820,000 distinct CDR3 sequences, with approximately 48% as singletons. Sequencing was done on a sample of blood. These receptors originate from a man between 60 and 70 years old in good health.

This clonotype was seen more than once but under ten times. The chain combines TRBV7-9 with TRBJ1-5; D uncertain. Germline lookup yields CDR1 SEHNR and CDR2 FQNEAQ (reference sequence). The CDR3 length is 15 residues. V lost 0 bases and J lost 2, with 8 bases in between. CDR3 protein: CASSLAGSGNQPQHF. CDR3 DNA: TGTGCCAGCAGCTTAGCGGGGAGCGGCAATCAGCCCCAGCATTTT.

This clonotype came up a few times. V usage is TRBV4-3 and J usage is TRBJ1-2; the D is unclear. Germline V gene lookup returns CDR1 LGHNA and CDR2 YSLEER. CDR3 length equals 13 residues. The V end lost 0 bases, the J end lost 5 bases, and 7 bases lay between the germline ends. The CDR3 region has the DNA TGCGCCAGCAGCCAAGATGACCGGTATGGCTACACCTTC. It yields the protein CASSQDDRYGYTF.

V and J are TRBV20-1 and TRBJ2-5; 7 bases agree with TRBD1. Germline V gene lookup returns CDR1 DFQATT and CDR2 SNEGSKA (reference sequence). The trim removed 1 base at V and 13 bases at J, leaving 21 bases unmatched. The CDR3 has 16 amino acids. CDR3 sequence: CSARVRTTGSSYERYF. The CDR3 nucleotides read TGCAGTGCTAGAGTACGGACGACAGGGTCATCCTACGAGCGGTACTTC.

The genes are TRBV18 and TRBJ2-1; 7 nucleotides line up with TRBD1. V was pared by 4 bases and J by 3 bases, with 3 bases of the junction left unmatched. Germline CDR1 and CDR2: KGHSH and LQKENI. This CDR3 has 14 residues. This chain's CDR3 is CASSLRDSYNEQFF. CDR3 sequence (DNA): TGTGCCAGCTCACTCCGGGACAGCTACAATGAGCAGTTCTTC.

This clonotype has just a few counts. V usage is TRBV28 and J usage is TRBJ2-7; 12 nucleotides agree with TRBD2. The CDR3 runs to 16 residues. The J segment lost 2 bases and the V segment lost 7 bases, leaving 9 bases of the junction unmatched. From germline, CDR1 is MDHEN and CDR2 SYDVKM. In nucleotides, the CDR3 is TGTGCCAGCACCTCTTTGACTAGCGGGGGTGCCTACGAGCAGTACTTC. This codes for CASTSLTSGGAYEQYF.

Only a few counts were recorded for this clonotype. This chain joins TRBV3-1 and TRBJ2-4; the match to TRBD2 covers 8 bases. Germline CDR1 and CDR2: LGHDT and YNNKEL (reference sequence). The CDR3 runs to 15 residues. J gave up 13 bases and V 4 bases, and 15 bases lay outside the gene matches. Written as DNA, the CDR3 is TGTGCCAGCAGCCCCGGGAGGATTGGAGCGGGGGAGCAGTACTTC. It yields the protein CASSPGRIGAGEQYF.

The chain has TRBV2 and TRBJ2-5; tentative D call: TRBD2 (6 bases). The J call is uncertain, as TRBJ2-7 better fits the DNA end. This CDR3 contains 13 residues. Germline CDR1 and CDR2: SNHLY and FYNNEI. The CDR3 region is CASSLGLEGEQYF. CDR3 in DNA: TGTGCCAGCAGTCTGGGACTGGAGGGCGAGCAGTACTTC.

V and J are TRBV27 and TRBJ2-1, with TRBD2 as a possible D gene (7 bases). The V gene's germline CDR1 is MNHEY and CDR2 SMNVEV (reference sequence). The CDR3 has 17 residues. The V and J ends lost 3 bases and 6 bases respectively, with 21 bases between them. The CDR3 sequence is CASSFLKQARGPNEQFF. The CDR3 DNA reads as TGTGCCAGCAGTTTCCTCAAACAGGCGCGGGGGCCCAATGAGCAGTTCTTC.

The chain is built from TRBV5-5 and TRBJ1-1; D is undetermined. V lost 5 bases and J lost 1, with 9 bases in between. Germline values: CDR1 SGHKS, CDR2 YYEKEE (reference sequence). This CDR3 has 13 residues. The CDR3: CASSPQSNTEAFF. CDR3 nucleotide sequence: TGTGCCAGCAGTCCCCAATCGAACACTGAAGCTTTCTTT.

This clonotype was observed once. The chain links TRBV10-1 to TRBJ2-3; D ambiguous. This CDR3 contains 10 residues. V lost 11 bases to trimming and J lost 3 bases, with 6 bases between them. CDR1 is WNHNN, CDR2 SYGVQD, per germline (reference sequence). CDR3 amino acids: CAGVTDTQYF. The CDR3 bases are TGCGCCGGAGTAACAGATACGCAGTATTTT.

The chain joins TRBV20-1 to TRBJ1-6, with 7 bases fitting TRBD1. The V gene end was trimmed by 0 bases and the J gene end by 9 bases; junction bases not matched to a gene: 5. The CDR3 extends over 14 amino acids. Germline-derived CDR1 and CDR2 are DFQATT and SNEGSKA (reference sequence). DNA for the CDR3: TGCAGTGCTAGAGATCAGACAGGGACTTCACCCCTCCACTTT. Protein product: CSARDQTGTSPLHF.